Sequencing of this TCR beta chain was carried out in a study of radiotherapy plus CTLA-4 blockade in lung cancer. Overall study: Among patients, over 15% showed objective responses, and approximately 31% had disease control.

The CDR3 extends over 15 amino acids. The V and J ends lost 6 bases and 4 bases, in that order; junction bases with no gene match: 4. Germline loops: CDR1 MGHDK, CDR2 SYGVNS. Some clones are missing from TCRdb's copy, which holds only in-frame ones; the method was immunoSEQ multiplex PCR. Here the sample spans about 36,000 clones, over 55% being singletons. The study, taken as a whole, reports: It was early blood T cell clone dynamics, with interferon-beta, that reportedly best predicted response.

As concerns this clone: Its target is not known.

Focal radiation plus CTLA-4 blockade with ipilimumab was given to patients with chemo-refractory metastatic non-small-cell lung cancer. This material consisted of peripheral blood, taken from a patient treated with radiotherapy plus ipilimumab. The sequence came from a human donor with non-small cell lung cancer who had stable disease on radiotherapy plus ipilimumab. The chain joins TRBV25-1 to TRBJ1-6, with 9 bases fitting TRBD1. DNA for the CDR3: TGTGCCAGCAGCTCGACAGGGGGGTATAATTCACCCCTCCACTTT. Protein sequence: CASSSTGGYNSPLHF.